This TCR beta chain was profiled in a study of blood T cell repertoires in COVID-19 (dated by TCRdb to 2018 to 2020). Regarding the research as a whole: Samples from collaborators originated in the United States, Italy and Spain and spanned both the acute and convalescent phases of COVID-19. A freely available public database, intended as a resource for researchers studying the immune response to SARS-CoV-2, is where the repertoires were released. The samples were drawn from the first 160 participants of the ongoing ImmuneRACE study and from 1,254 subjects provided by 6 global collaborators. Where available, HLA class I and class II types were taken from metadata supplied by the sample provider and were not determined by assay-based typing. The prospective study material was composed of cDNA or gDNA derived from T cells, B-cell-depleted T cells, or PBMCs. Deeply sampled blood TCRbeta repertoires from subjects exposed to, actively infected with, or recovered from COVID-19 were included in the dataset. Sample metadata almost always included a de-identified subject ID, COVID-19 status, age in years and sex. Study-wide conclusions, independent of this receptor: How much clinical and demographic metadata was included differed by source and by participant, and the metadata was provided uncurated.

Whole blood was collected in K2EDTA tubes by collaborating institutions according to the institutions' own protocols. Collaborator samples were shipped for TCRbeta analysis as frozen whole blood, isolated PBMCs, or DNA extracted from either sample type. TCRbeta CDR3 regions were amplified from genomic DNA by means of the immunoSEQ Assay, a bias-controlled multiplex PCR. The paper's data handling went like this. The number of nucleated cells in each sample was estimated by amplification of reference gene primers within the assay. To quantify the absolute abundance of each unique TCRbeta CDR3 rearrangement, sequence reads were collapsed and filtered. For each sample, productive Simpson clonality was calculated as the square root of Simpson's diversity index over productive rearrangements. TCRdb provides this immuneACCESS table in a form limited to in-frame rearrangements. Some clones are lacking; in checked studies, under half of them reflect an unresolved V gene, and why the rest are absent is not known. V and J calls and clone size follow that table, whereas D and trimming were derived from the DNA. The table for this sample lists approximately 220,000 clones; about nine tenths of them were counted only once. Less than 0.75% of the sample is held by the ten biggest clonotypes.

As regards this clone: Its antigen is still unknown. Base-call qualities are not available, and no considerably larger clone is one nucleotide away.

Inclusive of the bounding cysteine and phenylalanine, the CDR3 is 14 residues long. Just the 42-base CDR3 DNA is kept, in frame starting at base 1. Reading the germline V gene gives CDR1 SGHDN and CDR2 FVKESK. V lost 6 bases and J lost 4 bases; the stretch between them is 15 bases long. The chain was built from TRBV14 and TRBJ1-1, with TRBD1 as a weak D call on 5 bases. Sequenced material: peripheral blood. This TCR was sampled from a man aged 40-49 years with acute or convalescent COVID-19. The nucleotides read TGTGCCAGCAGTCCCTTTCCGGGGGGCACTGAAGCTTTCTTT. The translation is CASSPFPGGTEAFF.